The 28 T cell receptor beta chains listed next were all sequenced from one sample in a study of shared clonotypes between healthy human individuals (dated by TCRdb to the early 2020s). The library was obtained by the immunoSEQ multiplex PCR assay. Here the immuneACCESS table is served through TCRdb, limited to in-frame sequences with V and J called. Missing clones are a known gap in these copies; in checked studies unresolved V genes cover under half, and the rest lacks a known reason. In this sample the table shows about 2.4 million clones, 93% of which occur a single time. Of the sample, approximately 0.37% falls within the top ten clones. Sequenced sample: naive CD4+ T cells from PBMCs. Interpreted using the paper, the cell subset or site label stands for: CD45RA+ positively selected. Receptor source: a man between 18 and 29 years old in good health. Some clones in this sample may be carry-over from other donors' samples.

The chain uses TRBV4-1 and TRBJ1-5; no definite D call. Trimming took off 4 bases at V and 0 bases at J, with 10 bases between the two ends. CDR1 is MGHRA and CDR2 is YSYEKL in the germline V gene. The length of the CDR3 is 15 residues. CDR3 sequence reads: CASSPLAVSNQPQHF. DNA for the CDR3: TGCGCCAGCAGCCCCCTGGCGGTTAGCAATCAGCCCCAGCATTTT.

This clone was recorded once. The rearrangement links TRBV10-3 to TRBJ1-4; D gene unclear. Germline CDR1 reads ENHRY; CDR2 reads SYGVKD. The V and J ends lost 1 base and 8 bases respectively, with 8 bases between them. This CDR3 has 13 residues. CDR3 sequence (DNA): TGTGCCATCAGTGAGTACGGCGGAGAAAAACTGTTTTTT. It encodes CAISEYGGEKLFF.

The chain recombines TRBV5-1 with TRBJ1-2, with 9 bases that match TRBD1. The germline CDR1 and CDR2 sequences are SGHRS and YFSETQ. This CDR3 region has 14 residues. V gave up 4 bases and J gave up 5 bases; unmatched junction bases: 6. CDR3 nucleotide sequence: TGCGCCAGCAGCGTCGGGACAGGGAGATATGGCTACACCTTC. Translation: CASSVGTGRYGYTF.

The J gene is TRBJ2-1, the V gene TRBV29-1, with D perhaps matching TRBD1 or TRBD2 (5 bases each). There are 14 residues in the CDR3. Deletions cut 8 bases from V and 0 bases from J, with 14 bases between. The germline V gene has CDR1 SQVTM and CDR2 ANQGSEA. CDR3: CSSGRKTSYNEQFF. In DNA form, the CDR3 reads TGCAGCTCGGGGCGGAAGACCTCCTACAATGAGCAGTTCTTC.

This chain links TRBV20-1 with TRBJ1-3; TRBD1 matches at 7 bases. Germline V gene sequence: CDR1 DFQATT, CDR2 SNEGSKA (reference sequence). CDR3 length: 11 amino acids. After removal of 4 bases from V and 12 bases from J, the junction contained 6 bases not matched to a gene. CDR3 bases: TGCAGTGCTACTGACAGGGCGAACATATATTTT. It encodes CSATDRANIYF.

This clone was seen only once. Within the sample, other DNA sequences also encode this same CDR3. The chain employs TRBV11-2 and TRBJ2-7; 12 bases map to TRBD2. Trimming took 5 bases from V and 4 from J; bases not matched to a gene: 6. The CDR3 sequence is 15 residues long. Germline V gives CDR1 SGHAT, CDR2 FQNNGV. The CDR3 coding sequence is TGTGCCAGCAGCCCGACTAGCGGGGGACCTTACGAGCAGTACTTC. It translates to CASSPTSGGPYEQYF.

In this sample, this clone turned up once. The chain has TRBV7-2 and TRBJ1-4; 9 bases agree with TRBD1. Germline trimming cut 4 bases from V and 7 bases from J; bases unmatched to any gene: 13. Per the germline V gene, CDR1 is SGHTA and CDR2 is FQGNSA. The CDR3 contains 17 residues. The CDR3: CASSSHSGTGTGEKLFF. CDR3 bases: TGTGCCAGCAGCTCACATTCCGGGACAGGGACGGGTGAAAAACTGTTTTTT.

The chain combines TRBV15 with TRBJ2-1; tentatively, D is TRBD1 (6 bases). V was cut by 6 bases and J by 2 bases, with 17 bases left in between. The CDR3 is 16 residues long. CDR1 and CDR2 (germline): LNHNV, YYDKDF (reference sequence). The CDR3 loop is CATRGAAGVPYNEQFF. The CDR3 DNA sequence: TGTGCCACCAGGGGGGCGGCGGGTGTACCCTACAATGAGCAGTTCTTC.

This sequence joins TRBV2 and TRBJ2-7, with D uncertain. CDR3 length equals 12 residues. Germline CDR1 and CDR2: SNHLY and FYNNEI. Between the trimmed V and J ends, which lost 6 bases and 2 bases, there was a span of 8 bases. CDR3 sequence: CASSLSAYEQYF. The CDR3 DNA reads as TGTGCCAGCAGCCTTTCCGCCTACGAGCAGTACTTC.

The J gene is TRBJ1-5, the V gene TRBV7-8; maybe TRBD1 (5 bases). Germline V gene lookup returns CDR1 SGHVS and CDR2 FQNEAQ. V was trimmed by 1 base and J by 4 bases, leaving 17 bases between them. The CDR3 extends over 17 amino acids. Here the CDR3 DNA reads TGTGCCAGCAGCTTAGTTTCCCCTAACTCAGGGAATCAGCCCCAGCATTTT. It encodes CASSLVSPNSGNQPQHF.

The chain carries TRBV4-2 and TRBJ1-4; D ambiguous. CDR3 size: 16 residues. Germline-derived CDR1 and CDR2 are LGHNA and YNFKEQ. V was trimmed by 0 bases and J by 0 bases, leaving 8 bases between them. DNA for the CDR3: TGTGCCAGCAGCCAAGATCCCATGACAACTAATGAAAAACTGTTTTTT. This sequence encodes CASSQDPMTTNEKLFF.

Notes on this clone: The sample has other DNA sequences that encode this CDR3 too. V and J are TRBV30 and TRBJ2-7; D call uncertain. The CDR3 extends over 11 amino acids. The V and J ends lost 2 bases and 3 bases respectively, with 5 bases between them. CDR1 and CDR2 (germline): GTSNPN, SVGIG (reference sequence). The CDR3 nucleotides read TGTGCCTGGAGTCCCGACTACGAGCAGTACTTC. Protein sequence: CAWSPDYEQYF.

This clone was counted a single time. This chain links TRBV7-3 with TRBJ2-3, with D unresolved. CDR3 length equals 13 residues. In germline, CDR1 is SGHTA, CDR2 FQGTGA. V lost 3 bases to trimming and J lost 6 bases, with 10 bases between them. CDR3 amino acids: CASSFTKGDTQYF. As DNA, the CDR3 is TGTGCCAGCAGCTTCACCAAGGGTGATACGCAGTATTTT.

Remarks on this clone: Sequence at one end of the junction differs from germline and may be a read error. This rearrangement joins TRBV6-5 to TRBJ1-2, with D perhaps matching TRBD1 (5 bases). Germline V gene sequence: CDR1 MNHEY, CDR2 SVGAGI. The CDR3 is made up of 16 amino acids. The CDR3 region has the DNA TGTGCCAGCAATTACCGTCCGGGACTCACAACTTATGGCTACACCTTC. It encodes CASNYRPGLTTYGYTF.

V is TRBV28 and J is TRBJ2-1; 14 positions agree with TRBD2. J was trimmed by 8 bases and V by 7 bases; bases with no gene match: 10. Germline values: CDR1 MDHEN, CDR2 SYDVKM. The CDR3 has 16 amino acids. The CDR3 loop is CASTPTGTSGSHEQFF. The CDR3 nucleotides are TGTGCCAGCACTCCCACCGGGACTAGCGGGAGCCATGAGCAGTTCTTC.

The chain has TRBV28 and TRBJ2-4, with TRBD1 matching over 9 bases. This CDR3 spans 16 amino acids. The germline gives CDR1 MDHEN, CDR2 SYDVKM. The junction had 10 bases not matched to a gene; V was cut back by 2 bases and J by 8 bases. In nucleotides, the CDR3 is TGTGCCAGCAGTTTACATACCGGGACAGGGTGGGACATTCAGTACTTC. It translates to CASSLHTGTGWDIQYF.

On this clone: The same CDR3 is also encoded by other DNA sequences in this sample. The chain combines TRBV13 with TRBJ2-7; the match to TRBD1 covers 10 bases. Germline trimming cut 5 bases from V and 3 bases from J; bases unmatched to any gene: 4. The CDR3 contains 14 residues. Germline assignment: CDR1 PRHDT and CDR2 FYEKMQ (reference sequence). CDR3 in amino acids: CASSPRDRGYEQYF. In nucleotides, the CDR3 is TGTGCCAGCAGCCCCCGGGACAGGGGCTACGAGCAGTACTTC.

The chain has TRBV7-3 and TRBJ1-1; D ambiguous. The CDR3 is 13 amino acids. The V end was cut by 3 bases, the J end by 1 base, with 6 bases between. CDR1 SGHTA and CDR2 FQGTGA come from the germline V gene. Here the CDR3 DNA reads TGTGCCAGCAGCTTTACGTCGAACACTGAAGCTTTCTTT. Its translation: CASSFTSNTEAFF.

V usage is TRBV9 and J usage is TRBJ2-1; the D is unclear. Between the trimmed V and J ends, which lost 7 bases and 2 bases, there was a span of 10 bases. The germline V gene encodes CDR1 SGDLS and CDR2 YYNGEE. The CDR3 loop spans 13 amino acids. CDR3 sequence reads: CASGVNTYNEQFF. In DNA form, the CDR3 reads TGTGCCAGCGGGGTAAATACCTACAATGAGCAGTTCTTC.

J is TRBJ2-3 and V is TRBV28; D is undetermined. Germline V gene data show CDR1 as MDHEN and CDR2 as SYDVKM. Trimming took 7 bases from V and 3 from J, leaving 8 bases between them. The CDR3 loop spans 12 amino acids. The CDR3 spells CASNKNTDTQYF. CDR3 sequence (DNA): TGTGCCAGCAACAAAAATACAGATACGCAGTATTTT.

This chain connects TRBV6-5 to TRBJ1-1; D is ambiguous. The CDR3 is made up of 13 amino acids. Germline CDR1 MNHEY, CDR2 SVGAGI. The V gene lost 4 bases and the J gene lost 4 bases, with 10 bases spanning the gap. CDR3 region: CASSSPGSTEAFF. CDR3 DNA: TGTGCCAGCAGTTCCCCAGGTAGCACTGAAGCTTTCTTT.

The J gene is TRBJ1-3, the V gene TRBV6-6; D unclear. The CDR3 runs 14 residues. V shed 4 bases and J shed 5 bases, with 12 bases lying between them. Germline V gene data show CDR1 as MNHNY and CDR2 as SVGAGI (reference sequence). CDR3 sequence reads: CASSFLETRNTIYF. In DNA, the CDR3 is TGTGCCAGCAGTTTTCTAGAGACTAGAAACACCATATATTTT.

This clone was recorded only once. CDR3: CASSPGGGKAETQYF. CDR3 bases: TGCGCCAGCAGCCCTGGAGGGGGAAAGGCAGAGACCCAGTACTTC. The chain couples TRBV5-1 to TRBJ2-5; D may correspond to TRBD1 or TRBD2 (6 bases each). V lost 4 bases and J 4 bases, leaving 17 bases between the germline ends. Per germline, CDR1 SGHRS and CDR2 YFSETQ. The CDR3 loop spans 15 amino acids.

The CDR3 loop reads CAWSVVGNEQFF. CDR3 nucleotides: TGTGCCTGGAGTGTAGTGGGAAATGAGCAGTTCTTC. The chain employs TRBV30 and TRBJ2-1; D ambiguous. Trimming took off 0 bases at V and 7 bases at J, with 7 bases between the two ends. The CDR3 is 12 residues long. Germline loops: CDR1 GTSNPN, CDR2 SVGIG (reference sequence).

The rearrangement joins TRBV11-2 to TRBJ2-1; 12 bases map to TRBD2. The CDR3 spans 18 residues. From germline, CDR1 is SGHAT and CDR2 FQNNGV. V was clipped by 6 bases and J by 0 bases; unmatched bases: 9. In nucleotides, the CDR3 is TGTGCCAGCAGACGGACTAGCGGGAAGTCGAGCTCCTACAATGAGCAGTTCTTC. Amino acids: CASRRTSGKSSSYNEQFF. Based on the CDR3 plus reference TRBV11-2 and TRBJ2-1, the full variable domain is EAGVAQSPRYKIIEKRQSVAFWCNPISGHATLYWYQQILGQGPKLLIQFQNNGVVDDSQLPKDRFSAERLKGVDSTLKIQPAKLEDSAVYLCASRRTSGKSSSYNEQFFGPGTRLTVL.

This clone has a single count. The chain joins TRBV19 to TRBJ1-1; D gene ambiguous. V gave up 10 bases and J gave up 1 base, with 13 bases separating them. The germline V gene encodes CDR1 LNHDA and CDR2 SQIVND (reference sequence). This CDR3 is built from 13 residues. This CDR3 is CATASEENTEAFF. In nucleotides, the CDR3 is TGTGCCACCGCAAGTGAAGAGAACACTGAAGCTTTCTTT.

This clone was seen a single time. This chain joins TRBV14 and TRBJ1-5; D is perhaps TRBD1 (5 bases). V was shortened by 2 bases and J by 3 bases, with 11 bases between the two germline ends. This CDR3 is 15 amino acids long. The V gene's germline CDR1 is SGHDN and CDR2 FVKESK. CDR3 amino acids: CASSQTGHPNQPQHF. The CDR3 nucleotides are TGTGCCAGCAGCCAAACAGGCCACCCCAATCAGCCCCAGCATTTT. The full variable domain, with the rest looked up from reference TRBV14 and TRBJ1-5, is EAGVTQFPSHSVIEKGQTVTLRCDPISGHDNLYWYRRVMGKEIKFLLHFVKESKQDESGMPNNRFLAERTGGTYSTLKVQPAELEDSGVYFCASSQTGHPNQPQHFGDGTRLSIL.

This CDR3 reads CASSRADGEAFF. DNA for the CDR3: TGTGCCAGCTCTCGGGCCGACGGCGAAGCTTTCTTT. This sequence joins TRBV6-5 and TRBJ1-1; D is ambiguous. The CDR3 loop spans 12 amino acids. Germline lookup yields CDR1 MNHEY and CDR2 SVGAGI. V was trimmed by 8 bases and J by 8 bases, leaving 15 bases between them.